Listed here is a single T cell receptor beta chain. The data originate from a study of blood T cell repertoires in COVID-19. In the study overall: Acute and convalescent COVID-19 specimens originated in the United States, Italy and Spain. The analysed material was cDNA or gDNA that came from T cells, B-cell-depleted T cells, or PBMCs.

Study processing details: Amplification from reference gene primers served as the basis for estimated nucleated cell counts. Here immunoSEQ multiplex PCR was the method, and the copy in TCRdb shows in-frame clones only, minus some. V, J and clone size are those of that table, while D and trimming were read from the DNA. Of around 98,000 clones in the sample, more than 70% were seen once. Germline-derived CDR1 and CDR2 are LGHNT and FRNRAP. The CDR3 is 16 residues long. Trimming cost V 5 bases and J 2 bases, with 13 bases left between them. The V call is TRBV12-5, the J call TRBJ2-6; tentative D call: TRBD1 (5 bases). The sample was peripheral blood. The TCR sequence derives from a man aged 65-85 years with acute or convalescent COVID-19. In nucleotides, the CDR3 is TGTGCTAGTGGTCCCATTGACAGAGCTGGGGCCAACGTCCTGACTTTC. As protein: CASGPIDRAGANVLTF.